The source of this T cell receptor beta chain is a study of T-cell memory formation after mild COVID-19. Study-level points and caveats: Several responding clones turned up in pre-infection memory, indicating that cross-reactive memory may have taken part. Clones which contracted sat mainly in CM and EM if CD4+, and in EMRA if CD8+.

The germline V gene encodes CDR1 MNHEY and CDR2 SMNVEV (reference sequence). With 5 bases removed from V and 6 bases from J, the gap between germline ends came to 29 bases. The length of the CDR3 is 18 residues. Using its own MiXCR run on the 5' RACE reads, TCRdb lists one record per CDR3 protein. The repertoire has 150,000 to 200,000 distinct CDR3 sequences, roughly 14% of them found once; the top ten carry less than 15%. There are a few counts of this clonotype. Its antigen is still unknown. This TCR came from an adult woman who had mild COVID-19 (a few samples of this study predate the infection). Cell type and time point are not known. The rearrangement uses TRBV27 and TRBJ2-7; perhaps TRBD1 as D (6 bases). Sequenced sample: PBMCs or a T cell subset sorted from them (not recorded which). CDR3 in amino acids: CASSPAYFGQAGAGEQYF. The CDR3 DNA reads as TGTGCCAGCAGTCCCGCATATTTCGGCCAGGCAGGGGCCGGCGAGCAGTACTTC.